This TCR beta chain was captured by sequencing in a study of shared clonotypes between healthy human individuals. The V end was cut by 3 bases, the J end by 2 bases, with 9 bases between. The CDR3 sequence is 14 residues long. CDR1 is LNHDA, CDR2 SQIVND, per germline (reference sequence). Splitting the CD4+ cells yielded a CD45RA+ naive subset and a CD45RA-negative memory subset. The protocol was immunoSEQ multiplex PCR, while the TCRdb copy is restricted to in-frame clones and leaves out a portion. The repertoire consists of about 1.4 million clones, with 95% to 97% occurring once and the leading ten covering roughly 1.2%.

The clonotype originates from a young man in good health. The chain couples TRBV19 to TRBJ2-3; D is undetermined. Material: naive CD4+ T cells sorted from blood. Described subset: CD45RA+ positively selected. The CDR3 nucleotides are TGTGCCAGTAGTATCCATGCCTCCACAGATACGCAGTATTTT. The encoded protein is CASSIHASTDTQYF.